A single TCR beta chain is shown here with its context. Its antigen has not been determined. Base qualities are not provided; no much larger clone lies one nucleotide away. Whole blood was collected in K2EDTA tubes by collaborating institutions according to the institutions' own protocols. For TCRbeta analysis, collaborators shipped samples as frozen whole blood, isolated PBMCs, or DNA extracted from either of those sample types. TCRbeta CDR3 regions were amplified from genomic DNA by means of the immunoSEQ Assay, a bias-controlled multiplex PCR. The study's own analysis went as follows. The number of nucleated cells in each sample was estimated by amplification of reference gene primers within the assay. To quantify the absolute abundance of each unique TCRbeta CDR3 rearrangement, sequence reads were collapsed and filtered. Productive Simpson clonality was computed per sample as the square root of Simpson's diversity index over productive rearrangements. TCRdb re-hosts the immuneACCESS table, in-frame sequences only. Its copies lack some clones; in the studies checked, an unresolved V gene accounts for under half of them, and the cause for the rest is not known. That table is the source of V, J and clone size, and D and trimming were worked out from the DNA. The sample table lists some 350,000 clones, around 88% of them with a count of one. The top ten hold 3% of the sample.

The sample comes from a study of blood T cell repertoires in COVID-19 (dated by TCRdb to the early 2020s). General notes on the study: Samples from collaborators originated in the United States, Italy and Spain and spanned both the acute and convalescent phases of COVID-19. The prospective study material was composed of cDNA or gDNA derived from T cells, B-cell-depleted T cells, or PBMCs. The dataset comprised deeply sampled blood TCRbeta repertoires from subjects exposed to, actively infected with, or recovered from COVID-19. The repertoires were made available in a free public database intended to serve as a resource for research on the immune response to SARS-CoV-2. The samples were drawn from two sources: the first 160 participants of the ongoing ImmuneRACE study, and 1,200 or so subjects contributed by 6 global collaborators. Nearly every sample came with metadata listing a de-identified subject ID, COVID-19 status, age in years and sex. Where available, HLA class I and class II types were taken from metadata supplied by the sample provider and were not determined by assay-based typing. The full study reports these points: The quantity of clinical and demographic metadata differed by source and by participant and was supplied without curation.

Including cysteine and phenylalanine, the CDR3 has 15 amino acids. The CDR3 DNA has 45 bases and is translated from base 1. The germline V gene sets CDR1 to SGHTA and CDR2 to FQGNSA. Cut back by 3 bases and 5 bases, the V and J ends lie 15 bases apart. The source is a man younger than 40 with active or convalescent COVID-19. Sample: peripheral blood. The sequence links TRBV7-2 to TRBJ2-3; tentative D gene TRBD2, with 5 bases matching. The nucleotides read TGTGCCAGCAGCTTGCGCCGGGCCCGGGGAGATACGCAGTATTTT. Its translation is CASSLRRARGDTQYF.